The rows below give T cell receptor beta chains drawn from one sample of a study of CD8 T cells in Susac syndrome. From the immunoSEQ multiplex PCR reads, TCRdb called clonotypes with MiXCR, one entry per CDR3 protein. The table records under 200,000 distinct CDR3 sequences, around 95% of them present only once. Sequencing input: CD4+ T cells from PBMCs. All receptors derive from a human donor in good health. The CDR3 runs from the conserved cysteine through the conserved F or W. A D gene is named only where the DNA matches it firmly. Size tells how often a clone was seen (once, few, many) or the class of an expanded clone, and some rows leave it out.

J	D	size	V	CDR3	DNA
TRBJ1-5	-	-	TRBV20-1	CSARNRASNQPQHF	TGCAGTGCACGAAACAGGGCCAGCAATCAGCCCCAGCATTTT
TRBJ2-3	-	-	TRBV13	CASSSRGRERTDTQYF	TGTGCCAGCAGCTCCCGGGGCAGGGAGAGGACAGATACGCAGTATTTT
TRBJ2-7	-	-	TRBV4-3	CASSQDRRGGEQYF	TGCGCCAGCAGCCAAGATCGGAGGGGAGGCGAGCAGTACTTC
TRBJ1-1	-	-	TRBV2	CASTGLNTEAFF	TGTGCCAGCACAGGGTTGAACACTGAAGCTTTCTTT
TRBJ2-7	-	-	TRBV12-3/TRBV12-4	CASSVRPPHEQYF	TGTGCCAGCAGCGTAAGGCCCCCACACGAGCAGTACTTC
TRBJ1-1	-	-	TRBV7-9	CASSFLGQNTEAFF	TGTGCCAGCAGCTTCCTCGGACAGAACACTGAAGCTTTCTTT
TRBJ1-2	-	-	TRBV18	CASSIGTNYGYTF	TGTGCCAGCTCAATAGGAACCAACTATGGCTACACCTTC
TRBJ2-3	-	-	TRBV7-9	CASSSGWGPDTQYF	TGTGCCAGCAGCTCCGGCTGGGGCCCAGATACGCAGTATTTT
TRBJ2-1	-	-	TRBV4-1	CASSRGTLPSSYNEQFF	TGCGCCAGCAGCCGTGGGACGCTCCCCAGCTCCTACAATGAGCAGTTCTTC
TRBJ1-1	-	-	TRBV7-9	CASRGHLMNTEAFF	TGTGCCAGCCGGGGACACTTGATGAACACTGAAGCTTTCTTT
TRBJ1-4	-	few	TRBV6-1	CASIPKGGRPKLFF	TGTGCCAGCATCCCAAAAGGTGGCAGACCAAAACTGTTTTTT
TRBJ2-1	TRBD2	few	TRBV9	CASSRGGSSYNEQFF	TGTGCCAGCAGTCGGGGCGGGAGCTCCTACAATGAGCAGTTCTTC
TRBJ1-1	-	-	TRBV5-1	CASSFLLDTEAFF	TGCGCCAGCAGCTTCCTGTTGGACACTGAAGCTTTCTTT
TRBJ2-7	TRBD1	-	TRBV12-3/TRBV12-4	CASSPVRTGSEQYF	TGTGCCAGCAGTCCCGTTAGGACAGGGAGCGAGCAGTACTTC
TRBJ2-2	-	-	TRBV28	CASSSPQLSNTGELFF	TGTGCCAGCAGTTCCCCCCAACTTTCGAACACCGGGGAGCTGTTTTTT
TRBJ2-7	TRBD1	-	TRBV10-3	CAISRSGQGEGEQYF	TGTGCCATCAGCCGATCGGGACAGGGGGAAGGCGAGCAGTACTTC
TRBJ1-6	-	-	TRBV30	CAWTLGGNSPLHF	TGTGCCTGGACCCTGGGGGGTAATTCACCCCTCCACTTT
TRBJ1-2	TRBD1	once	TRBV6-2/TRBV6-3	CASSPRQGRLTNYGYTF	TGTGCCAGCAGTCCACGACAGGGTCGACTGACGAACTATGGCTACACCTTC
TRBJ2-7	TRBD2	-	TRBV4-3	CASSHLAGAGEQYF	TGCGCCAGCAGCCACCTAGCGGGGGCGGGGGAGCAGTACTTC
TRBJ2-1	-	-	TRBV3-1	CASSRSGNEQFF	TGTGCCAGCAGTAGATCCGGGAATGAGCAGTTCTTC
TRBJ2-7	-	once	TRBV4-3	CASSQDWGYEQYF	TGCGCCAGCAGCCAAGACTGGGGCTACGAGCAGTACTTC
TRBJ1-1	-	-	TRBV20-1	CSASEQVQDEAFF	TGCAGTGCGTCGGAACAAGTCCAGGATGAAGCTTTCTTT
TRBJ2-7	-	-	TRBV20-1	CSGSIPGESSEQYF	TGCAGTGGGTCAATCCCGGGGGAATCCTCCGAGCAGTACTTC